The clone carrying this TCR beta chain was picked up one time. CDR1 MGHRA and CDR2 YSYEKL come from the germline V gene. The CDR3 totals 15 residues. Losses at the gene ends were 5 bases for V and 0 bases for J; bases not matched to a gene: 3. This entry belongs to a study of blood T cell repertoires in COVID-19. Study as a whole: The origin of the acute and convalescent COVID-19 samples was the United States, Italy and Spain. The cDNA or gDNA used as material had been derived from T cells, B-cell-depleted T cells, or PBMCs.

The authors' processing: Reference gene primer amplification gave nucleated cell count estimates. Libraries were prepared by immunoSEQ multiplex PCR; TCRdb keeps only in-frame clonotypes and omits some of them. D and trimming were read from the DNA, whereas the V and J calls and clone size are those reported in that table. The table lists approximately 110,000 clones, roughly 84% of them singletons. The rearrangement uses TRBV4-1 and TRBJ2-3, with 9 bases aligning to TRBD1. Sequenced material: peripheral blood. The TCR comes from a human donor in a cohort sampled during active COVID-19. The CDR3 spells CASSKQGASTDTQYF. The CDR3 coding sequence is TGCGCCAGCAGCAAACAGGGGGCCAGCACAGATACGCAGTATTTT.